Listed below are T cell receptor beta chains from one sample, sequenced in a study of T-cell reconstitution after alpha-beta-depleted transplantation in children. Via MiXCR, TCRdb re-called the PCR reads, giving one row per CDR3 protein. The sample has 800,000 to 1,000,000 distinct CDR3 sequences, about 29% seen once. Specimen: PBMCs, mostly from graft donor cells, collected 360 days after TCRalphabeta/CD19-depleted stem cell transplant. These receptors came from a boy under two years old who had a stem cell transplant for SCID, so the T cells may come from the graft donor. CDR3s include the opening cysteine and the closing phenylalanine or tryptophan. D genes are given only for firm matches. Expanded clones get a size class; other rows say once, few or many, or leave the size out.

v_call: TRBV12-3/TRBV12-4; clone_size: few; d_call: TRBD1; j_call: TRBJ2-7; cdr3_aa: CASSPGDRGQGDPYEQYF; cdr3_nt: TGTGCCAGCAGCCCCGGCGACAGGGGGCAAGGGGACCCCTACGAGCAGTACTTC
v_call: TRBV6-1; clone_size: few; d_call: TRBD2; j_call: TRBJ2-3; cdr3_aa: CASRRGGRPDTQYF; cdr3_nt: TGTGCCAGCAGACGGGGGGGTCGCCCAGATACGCAGTATTTT
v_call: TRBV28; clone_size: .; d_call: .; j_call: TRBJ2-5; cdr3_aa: CASSSPRWSQETQYF; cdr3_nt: TGTGCCAGCAGTTCACCCCGGTGGAGTCAAGAGACCCAGTACTTC
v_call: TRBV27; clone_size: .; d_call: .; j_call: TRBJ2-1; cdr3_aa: CASSIKGASPYNEQFF; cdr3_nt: TGTGCCAGCAGTATCAAGGGTGCCTCTCCTTACAATGAGCAGTTCTTC
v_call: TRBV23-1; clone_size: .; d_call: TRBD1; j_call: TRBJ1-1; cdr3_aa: CASSQGHRTGALRTEAFF; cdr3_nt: TGCGCCAGCAGTCAGGGGCATAGGACAGGGGCACTGAGGACTGAAGCTTTCTTT
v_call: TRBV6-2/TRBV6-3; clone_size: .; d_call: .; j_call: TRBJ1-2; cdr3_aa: CASSYRQETVFYTF; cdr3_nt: TGTGCCAGCAGTTACCGACAGGAAACCGTGTTCTACACCTTC
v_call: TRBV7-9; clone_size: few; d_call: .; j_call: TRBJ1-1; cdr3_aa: CASSPTRIWTEAFF; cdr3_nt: TGTGCCAGCAGCCCGACCCGGATTTGGACTGAAGCTTTCTTT
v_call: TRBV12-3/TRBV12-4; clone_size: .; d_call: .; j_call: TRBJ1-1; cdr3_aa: CASSLYPVNTEAFF; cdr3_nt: TGTGCCAGCAGTTTATATCCAGTAAACACTGAAGCTTTCTTT
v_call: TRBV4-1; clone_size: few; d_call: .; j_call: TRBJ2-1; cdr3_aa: CASSQDRQSSYNEQFF; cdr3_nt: TGCGCCAGCAGCCAAGATAGGCAGAGCTCCTACAATGAGCAGTTCTTC
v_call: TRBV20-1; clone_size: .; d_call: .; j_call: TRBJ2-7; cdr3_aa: CSATPKEAQYF; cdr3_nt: TGCAGTGCTACGCCGAAGGAGGCGCAGTACTTC
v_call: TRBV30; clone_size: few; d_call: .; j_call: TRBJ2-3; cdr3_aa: CAWRARGTDTQYF; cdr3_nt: TGTGCCTGGAGGGCGAGGGGCACAGATACGCAGTATTTT
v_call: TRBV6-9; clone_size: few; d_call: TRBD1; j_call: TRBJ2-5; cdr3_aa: CASSPSTGGRRTQYF; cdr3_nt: TGTGCCAGCAGCCCCTCTACAGGGGGACGGCGGACCCAGTACTTC
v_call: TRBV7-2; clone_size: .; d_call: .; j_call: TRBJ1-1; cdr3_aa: CASSSSSVRTNVAFF; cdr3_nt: TGTGCCAGCAGCTCATCCTCCGTTCGGACGAACGTAGCTTTCTTT
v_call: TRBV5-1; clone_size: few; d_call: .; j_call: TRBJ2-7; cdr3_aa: CASSKRGTYEQYF; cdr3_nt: TGCGCCAGCAGCAAGAGGGGGACCTACGAGCAGTACTTC
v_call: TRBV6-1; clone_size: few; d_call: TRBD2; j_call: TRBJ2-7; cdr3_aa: CASSAGPPSSGRYEQYF; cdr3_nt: TGTGCCAGCTCAGCAGGCCCACCTTCTAGCGGAAGATACGAGCAGTACTTC
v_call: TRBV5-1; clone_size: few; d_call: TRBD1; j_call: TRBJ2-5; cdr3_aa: CASSPRRPDRGQETQYF; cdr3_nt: TGCGCCAGCAGCCCGCGACGTCCGGACAGGGGGCAAGAGACCCAGTACTTC
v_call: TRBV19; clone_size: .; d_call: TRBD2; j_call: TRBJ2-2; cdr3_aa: CASKVASGGPPNTGELFF; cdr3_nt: TGTGCCAGTAAGGTAGCGAGCGGGGGGCCCCCGAACACCGGGGAGCTGTTTTTT
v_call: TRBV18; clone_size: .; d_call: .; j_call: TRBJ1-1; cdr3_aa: CASSPQPSRNTEAFF; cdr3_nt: TGTGCCAGCTCCCCACAGCCCTCGAGGAACACTGAAGCTTTCTTT
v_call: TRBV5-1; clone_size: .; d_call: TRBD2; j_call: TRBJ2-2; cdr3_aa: CASSLARDYNTGELFF; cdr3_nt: TGCGCCAGCAGCTTGGCCCGGGACTACAACACCGGGGAGCTGTTTTTT
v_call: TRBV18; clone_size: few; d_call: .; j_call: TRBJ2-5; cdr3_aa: CASSPSWDETQYF; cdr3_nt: TGTGCCAGCTCACCATCCTGGGATGAGACCCAGTACTTC
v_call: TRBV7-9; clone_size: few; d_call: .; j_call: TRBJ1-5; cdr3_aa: CASSYGQNQHF; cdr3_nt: TGTGCCAGCAGCTATGGACAGAACCAGCATTTT
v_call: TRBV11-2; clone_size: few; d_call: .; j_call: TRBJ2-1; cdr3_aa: CASSSEGRAYNEQFF; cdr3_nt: TGTGCCAGCAGCTCGGAGGGGCGCGCCTACAATGAGCAGTTCTTC
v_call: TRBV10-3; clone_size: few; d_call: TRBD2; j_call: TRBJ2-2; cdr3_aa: CAIRDGGSTGELFF; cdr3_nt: TGTGCCATCAGGGACGGGGGGAGCACCGGGGAGCTGTTTTTT
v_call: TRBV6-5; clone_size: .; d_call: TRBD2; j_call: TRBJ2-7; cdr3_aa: CASSYRLAGRYEQYF; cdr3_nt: TGTGCCAGCAGTTACCGACTAGCGGGGCGGTACGAGCAGTACTTC
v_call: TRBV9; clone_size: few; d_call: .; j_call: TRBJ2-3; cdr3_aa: CASSATGFTDTQYF; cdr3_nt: TGTGCCAGCAGCGCGACAGGTTTCACAGATACGCAGTATTTT
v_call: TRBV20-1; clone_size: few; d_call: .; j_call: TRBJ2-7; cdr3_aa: CSARGFPYEQYF; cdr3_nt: TGCAGTGCTAGGGGCTTCCCCTACGAGCAGTACTTC
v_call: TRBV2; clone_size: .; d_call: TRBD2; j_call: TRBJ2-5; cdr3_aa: CASSEGGARETQYF; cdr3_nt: TGTGCCAGCAGTGAGGGAGGGGCACGAGAGACCCAGTACTTC
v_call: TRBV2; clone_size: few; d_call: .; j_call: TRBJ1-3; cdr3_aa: CASLWRDNTIYF; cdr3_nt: TGTGCCAGCCTATGGAGAGATAACACCATATATTTT
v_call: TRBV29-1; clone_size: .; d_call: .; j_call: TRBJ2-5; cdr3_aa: CSVRRRETQYF; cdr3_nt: TGCAGCGTTCGGCGGCGAGAGACCCAGTACTTC
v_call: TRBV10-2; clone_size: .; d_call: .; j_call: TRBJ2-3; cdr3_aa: CASSELGSTDTQYF; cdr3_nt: TGCGCCAGCAGTGAGTTAGGGAGCACAGATACGCAGTATTTT
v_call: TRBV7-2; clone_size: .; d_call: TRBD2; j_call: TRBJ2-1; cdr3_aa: CASSPGLAWNEQFF; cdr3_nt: TGTGCCAGCAGCCCGGGACTAGCGTGGAATGAGCAGTTCTTC
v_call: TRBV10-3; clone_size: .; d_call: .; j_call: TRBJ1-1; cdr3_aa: CAISDQGTTEAFF; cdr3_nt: TGTGCCATCAGTGATCAGGGGACCACTGAAGCTTTCTTT
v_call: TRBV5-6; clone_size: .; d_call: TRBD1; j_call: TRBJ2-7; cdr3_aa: CASSLLGQGEYEQYF; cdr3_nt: TGTGCCAGCAGCTTGCTTGGACAGGGGGAGTACGAGCAGTACTTC
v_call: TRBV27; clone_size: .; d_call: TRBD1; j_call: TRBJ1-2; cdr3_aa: CASSSLAGRGVLGYTF; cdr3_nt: TGTGCCAGCAGTTCCTTAGCCGGCAGGGGGGTTTTGGGCTACACCTTC
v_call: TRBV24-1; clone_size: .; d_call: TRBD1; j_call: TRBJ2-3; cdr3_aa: CATSDPRTGALTSTDTQYF; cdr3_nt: TGTGCCACCAGTGATCCTCGGACAGGCGCTCTTACTAGCACAGATACGCAGTATTTT